Below are 9 T cell receptor beta chains sequenced from a single sample in a study of blood T cell repertoires in COVID-19. TCRdb's table, derived via immunoSEQ multiplex PCR, lists solely in-frame clones and lacks some. This table holds 190,000 or so clones, around nine tenths found once. The sample taken for sequencing was peripheral blood. These receptors originate from a young woman who had recovered from COVID-19.

This chain connects TRBV24-1 to TRBJ2-3; D is perhaps TRBD1 (5 bases). V was pared by 1 base and J by 6 bases, with 10 bases between. In germline, CDR1 is KGHDR, CDR2 SFDVKD. The length of the CDR3 is 14 residues. In nucleotides, the CDR3 is TGTGCCACCAGTGATTTCTATAGGGGTGATACGCAGTATTTT. Its protein is CATSDFYRGDTQYF.

The chain has TRBV5-8 and TRBJ2-1; TRBD2 might be the D (5 bases). V lost 4 bases, J lost 10 bases, and 12 bases lay in between. Germline values: CDR1 SGHTS, CDR2 YDEGEE. The CDR3 is 12 amino acids. The CDR3 loop reads CASSPGKLEQFF. Written as DNA, the CDR3 is TGTGCCAGCAGCCCGGGAAAACTGGAGCAGTTCTTC.

The chain is built from TRBV5-1 and TRBJ1-1; tentatively, D is TRBD1 (6 bases). Germline lookup yields CDR1 SGHRS and CDR2 YFSETQ. V lost 0 bases and J lost 1, with 13 bases in between. The CDR3 spans 16 residues. CDR3 amino acids: CASSLGTGLGNTEAFF. The CDR3 DNA follows: TGCGCCAGCAGCTTGGGAACAGGGTTGGGGAACACTGAAGCTTTCTTT.

The J gene is TRBJ2-7, the V gene TRBV5-5; possible D gene TRBD2, 5 bases. Per germline, CDR1 SGHKS and CDR2 YYEKEE (reference sequence). V was clipped by 4 bases and J by 5 bases, with 16 bases between them. The CDR3 sequence is 14 residues long. CDR3 nucleotides: TGTGCCAGCAGCCCCGTTCCGGGGTCCCACGAGCAGTACTTC. It translates to CASSPVPGSHEQYF.

The chain recombines TRBV6-5 with TRBJ2-3; 9 nucleotides align to TRBD1. Germline loops: CDR1 MNHEY, CDR2 SVGAGI. V lost 8 bases to trimming and J lost 4 bases; unmatched junction nucleotides: 10. The CDR3 has 15 residues. CDR3 residues: CASVVGDRAPDTQYF. CDR3 nucleotide sequence: TGTGCCAGCGTCGTTGGGGACAGGGCTCCAGATACGCAGTATTTT.

The rearrangement links TRBV19 to TRBJ1-1, with 7 bases identical to TRBD1. J was trimmed by 0 bases and V by 4 bases; bases with no gene match: 2. Germline assignment: CDR1 LNHDA and CDR2 SQIVND (reference sequence). The CDR3 totals 14 residues. CDR3 sequence: CASSKGQLNTEAFF. As DNA, the CDR3 is TGTGCCAGTAGTAAGGGACAGCTGAACACTGAAGCTTTCTTT.

The chain carries TRBV5-1 and TRBJ1-1; D unresolved. V was shortened by 4 bases and J by 1 base, with 8 bases between the two germline ends. The CDR3 is made up of 13 amino acids. Germline values: CDR1 SGHRS, CDR2 YFSETQ. The CDR3 nucleotides read TGCGCCAGCAGCACCCTAGGGAACACTGAAGCTTTCTTT. It codes for CASSTLGNTEAFF.

The chain combines TRBV5-5 with TRBJ2-7; 7 bases fit TRBD1. CDR1 and CDR2 (germline): SGHKS, YYEKEE (reference sequence). This CDR3 has 16 amino acids. The J segment lost 0 bases and the V segment lost 2 bases, leaving 8 bases of the junction unmatched. Here the CDR3 reads CASSFPDRESSYEQYV. The CDR3 DNA sequence: TGTGCCAGCAGCTTCCCCGACAGGGAAAGCTCCTACGAGCAGTACGTC.

The chain uses TRBV29-1 and TRBJ2-3; 8 nucleotides agree with TRBD2. Germline V gene sequence: CDR1 SQVTM, CDR2 ANQGSEA. The CDR3 loop spans 14 amino acids. V trimming: 7 bases; J trimming: 4 bases; junction bases outside the gene matches: 10. The CDR3 nucleotides read TGCAGCGCCGGGGGGGGACTAGGGGCAGATACGCAGTATTTT. This translates into CSAGGGLGADTQYF.